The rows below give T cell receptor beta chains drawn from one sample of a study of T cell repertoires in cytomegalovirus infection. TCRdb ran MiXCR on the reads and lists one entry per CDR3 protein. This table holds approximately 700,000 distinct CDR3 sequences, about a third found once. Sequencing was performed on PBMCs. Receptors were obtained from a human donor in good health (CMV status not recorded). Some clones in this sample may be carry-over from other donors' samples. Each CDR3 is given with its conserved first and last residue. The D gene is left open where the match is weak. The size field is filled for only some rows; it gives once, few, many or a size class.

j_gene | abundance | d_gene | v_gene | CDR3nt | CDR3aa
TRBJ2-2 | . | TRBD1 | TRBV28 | TGTGCCAGCAGTCAACAGGGGATCGCCGGGGAGCTGTTTTTT | CASSQQGIAGELFF
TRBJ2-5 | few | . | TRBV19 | TGTGCCAGTAGTACAACCGCCGGGGAGACCCAGTACTTC | CASSTTAGETQYF
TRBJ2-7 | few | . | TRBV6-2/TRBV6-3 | TGTGCCAGCAGTTATGGGACTGCGGGCTACGAGCAGTACTTC | CASSYGTAGYEQYF
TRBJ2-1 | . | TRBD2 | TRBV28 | TGTGCCAGCAGGCCTAGCGGGAGGTACAATGAGCAGTTCTTC | CASRPSGRYNEQFF
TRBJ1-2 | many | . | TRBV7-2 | TGTGCCAGCAGCCAGTCGGGGGGGACTTCCCCTTCGAGCTACACCTTC | CASSQSGGTSPSSYTF
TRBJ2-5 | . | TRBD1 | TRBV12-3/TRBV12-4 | TGTGCCAGCAGCAACCAGGGGGCTTCAGAGACCCAGTACTTC | CASSNQGASETQYF
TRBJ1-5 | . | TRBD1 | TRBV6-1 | TGTGCCAGCAGTCGCGGGCAGGGGGGTAGCGGCAATCAGCCCCAGCATTTT | CASSRGQGGSGNQPQHF
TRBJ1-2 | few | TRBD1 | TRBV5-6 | TGTGCCAGCAGCCGTGGACAGGGTTCTGACTATGGCTACACCTTC | CASSRGQGSDYGYTF
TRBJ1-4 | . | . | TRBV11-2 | TGTGCCAGCAGCTTAATGGTCGGAGGGGGTGAAAAACTGTTTTTT | CASSLMVGGGEKLFF
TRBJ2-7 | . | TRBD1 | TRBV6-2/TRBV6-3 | TGTGCCAGCAGGACTACAGACAGGGGGCTCTACGAGCAGTACTTC | CASRTTDRGLYEQYF
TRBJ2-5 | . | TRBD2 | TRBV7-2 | TGTGCTAGCAGCAGGTCCGAGTCTAGCGGGAGTTACTTC | CASSRSESSGSYF
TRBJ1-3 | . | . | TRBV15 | TGTGCCACCAGCAGAGATTCAGGGTCAGGAAACACCATATATTTT | CATSRDSGSGNTIYF
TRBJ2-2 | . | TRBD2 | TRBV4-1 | TGCGCCAGCAGCTCGTGGGGGGGAAGGGAGCGCGCCGGGGAGCTGTTTTTT | CASSSWGGRERAGELFF
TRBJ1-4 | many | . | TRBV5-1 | TGCGCCAGCAGCTTATGGGGAGGGAATGAAAAACTGTTTTTT | CASSLWGGNEKLFF
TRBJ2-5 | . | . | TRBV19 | TGTGCCAGTAGTATGAAGGCAGTCCAAGAGACCCAGTACTTC | CASSMKAVQETQYF
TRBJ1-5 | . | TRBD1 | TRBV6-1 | TGTGCCAGCAGTGTAGTTGGGACAGGGGGAGAGCCCCAGCATTTT | CASSVVGTGGEPQHF
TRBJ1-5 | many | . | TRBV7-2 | TGTGCCAGCAGCGAGGGGGATAGCAATCAGCCCCAGCATTTT | CASSEGDSNQPQHF
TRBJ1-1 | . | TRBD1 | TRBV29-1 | TGCAGCGGCACGACAGGGGCGAACACTGAAGCTTTCTTT | CSGTTGANTEAFF
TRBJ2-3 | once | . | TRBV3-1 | TGTGCCAGCAGCCGGGAAGGGAGCGGAGATACGCAGTATTTT | CASSREGSGDTQYF
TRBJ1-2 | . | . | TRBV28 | TGTGCCAGCAGTTTGCCAGAGGATCTCTATGGCTACACCTTC | CASSLPEDLYGYTF
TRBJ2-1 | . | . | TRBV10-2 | TGCGCCAGCAGTGAGGGGTTCTCACAGCAGTTCTTC | CASSEGFSQQFF
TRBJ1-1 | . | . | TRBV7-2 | TGTGCCAGCAGCTTACGGGCGGGCAGTCATGAAGCTTTCTTT | CASSLRAGSHEAFF
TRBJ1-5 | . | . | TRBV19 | TGTGCCAGTAGTCATGACAGGTATCAGCCCCAGCATTTT | CASSHDRYQPQHF
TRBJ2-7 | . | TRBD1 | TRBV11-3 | TGTGCCAGCAGCCCTGGGACAGGGATCACTCTAGACGAGCAGTACTTC | CASSPGTGITLDEQYF
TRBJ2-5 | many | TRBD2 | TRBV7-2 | TGTGCCAGCAGCTTAGCTAGCGGGAGGGCCCAGTACTTC | CASSLASGRAQYF
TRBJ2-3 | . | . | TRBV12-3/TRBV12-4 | TGTGCCAGCAGAGTTAAGGCAGGGTCGCAGTATTTT | CASRVKAGSQYF
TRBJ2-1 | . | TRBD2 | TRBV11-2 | TGTGCCAGCAGTGCGGGAGGACCAAATGAGCAGTTCTTC | CASSAGGPNEQFF
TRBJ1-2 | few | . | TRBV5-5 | TGTGCCAGCACCTCAGCATCCTATGGCTACACCTTC | CASTSASYGYTF
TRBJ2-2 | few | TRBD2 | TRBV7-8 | TGTGCCAGCAGGCTAAGGTTGTTCAGCGGGAGTAGGTTGACCGGGGAGCTGTTTTTT | CASRLRLFSGSRLTGELFF
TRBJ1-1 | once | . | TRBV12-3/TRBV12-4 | TGTGCCAGCAGCTCCGGGACCCGACGGACTGAAGCTTTCTTT | CASSSGTRRTEAFF
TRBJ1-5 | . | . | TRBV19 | TGTGCCAGTAGGGGGGTGGAGGGGCGAATAGCCCAGCATTTT | CASRGVEGRIAQHF
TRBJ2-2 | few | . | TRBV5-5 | TGTGCCAGCAGCTTTTCGGTAGACAGGCCCGGGGAGCTGTTTTTT | CASSFSVDRPGELFF
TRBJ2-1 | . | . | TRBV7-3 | TGTGCCAGCAGCTTATCTCCCAGCTCCTACAATGAGCAGTTCTTC | CASSLSPSSYNEQFF
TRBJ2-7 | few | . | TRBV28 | TGTGCCAGCATTAATGCAGGGAACTACGAGCAGTACTTC | CASINAGNYEQYF
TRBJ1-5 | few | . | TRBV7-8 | TGTGCCAGCAGCCGCCGGGATACCAATAGCAATCAGCCCCAGCATTTT | CASSRRDTNSNQPQHF
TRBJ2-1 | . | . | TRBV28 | TGTGCCAGCAGTGCCCCCGTCACCTACAATGAGCAGTTCTTC | CASSAPVTYNEQFF
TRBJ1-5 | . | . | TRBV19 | TGTGCCAGTAGTATCTGGACATCTAGCAATCAGCCCCAGCATTTT | CASSIWTSSNQPQHF
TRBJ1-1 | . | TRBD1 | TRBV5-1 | TGCGCCAGCAGGCTGGGACAGAGGAACACTGAAGCTTTCTTT | CASRLGQRNTEAFF
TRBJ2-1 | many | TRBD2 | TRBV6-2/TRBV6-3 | TGTGCCAGCAGTTACGCTAAGACTAGCGGGAGGGACAATGAGCAGTTCTTC | CASSYAKTSGRDNEQFF
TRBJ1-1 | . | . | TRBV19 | TGTGCCAGTGTGGTCCTAGCAGGACGGGGCACAGGGAACACTGAAGCTTTCTTT | CASVVLAGRGTGNTEAFF
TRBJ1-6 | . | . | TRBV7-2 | TGTGCCAGCAGCTTAGGGCAATTTTCACCCCTCCACTTT | CASSLGQFSPLHF
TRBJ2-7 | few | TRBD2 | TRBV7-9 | TGTGCCAGCAGCTTAGATACAGCGGGAGGGCGTCGACAGTACTTC | CASSLDTAGGRRQYF
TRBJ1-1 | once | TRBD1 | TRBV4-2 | TGTGCCAGCAGCCAAGATCTGGACAGGGGAGGAGGGGTCCCTGAAGCTTTCTTT | CASSQDLDRGGGVPEAFF
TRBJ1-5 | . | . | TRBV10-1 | TGCGCCAGCAGACGGGATCTCAATCAGCCCCAGCATTTT | CASRRDLNQPQHF
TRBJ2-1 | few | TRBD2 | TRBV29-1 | TGCAGCGTGAACGTGGGACTAGCAGGCAATGAGCAGTTCTTC | CSVNVGLAGNEQFF
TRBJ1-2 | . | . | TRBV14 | TGTGCCAGCAGCCAAGCTTTAGGCAGCTCCTATGGCTACACCTTC | CASSQALGSSYGYTF
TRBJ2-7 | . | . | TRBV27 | TGTGCCAGCAGTTTTCTGATGGGGGTCAACGAGCAGTACTTC | CASSFLMGVNEQYF
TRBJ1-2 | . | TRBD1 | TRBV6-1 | TGTGCCAGCACGAGGCTATTCCAGGCCAGGGGGCTCGGCGGCTACACCTTC | CASTRLFQARGLGGYTF
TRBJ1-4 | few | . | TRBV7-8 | TGTGCCAGCAGCTTATGGGGAGGCGATGAAAAACTGTTTTTT | CASSLWGGDEKLFF
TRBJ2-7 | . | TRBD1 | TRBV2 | TGTGCCCGCTCCTGGAGACAGGGATCATTCGAGCAGTACTTC | CARSWRQGSFEQYF
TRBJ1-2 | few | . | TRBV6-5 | TGTGCCAGCAGTTACGGGACGACTTATGGCTACACCTTC | CASSYGTTYGYTF